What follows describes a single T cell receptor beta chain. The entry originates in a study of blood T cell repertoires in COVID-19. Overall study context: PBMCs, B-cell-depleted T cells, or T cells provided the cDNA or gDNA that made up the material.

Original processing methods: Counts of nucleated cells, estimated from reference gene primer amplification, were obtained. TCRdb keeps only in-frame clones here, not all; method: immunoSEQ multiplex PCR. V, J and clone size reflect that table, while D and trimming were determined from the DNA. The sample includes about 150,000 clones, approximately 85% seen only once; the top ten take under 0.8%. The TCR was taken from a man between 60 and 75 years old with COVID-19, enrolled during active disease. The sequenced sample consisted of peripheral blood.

The DNA for the CDR3 is TGTGCCAGCAGTTCGCGGAGACAGGTCTCTGGAAACACCATATATTTT. It is translated as CASSSRRQVSGNTIYF. V is TRBV6-5 and J is TRBJ1-3; D might be TRBD1 (6 bases). Per the germline V gene, CDR1 is MNHEY and CDR2 is SVGAGI. V gave up 4 bases and J gave up 0 bases, with 13 bases separating them. This CDR3 is 16 amino acids long.